This TCR beta chain was documented in a study of blood T cells in healthy people across ages (dated by TCRdb to the mid-2010s). About the study as a whole: In model experiments, template switching captured roughly one uniquely barcoded TCR beta cDNA molecule for every two T cells. Age-related changes in TCR beta repertoire diversity were measured in the study by deep sequencing normalized with unique cDNA molecular identifiers. The donors were split into four age groups: young (average 16 years), middle-aged (roughly 39), aged (62) and long-lived (about 82). Donors of different ages were randomly distributed across sequencing lanes to avoid experimental bias. For two donors (one aged 18 to 29 and one aged 80 or older), the study analyzed two additional independent replicas of 1 million unique cDNA reads from the same blood draw. General findings and caveats noted by the study authors: Compared with the aged group, more naive CD4+ T cells, fewer expanded clones and increased TCR diversity were shown by the long-lived group, suggesting age selection. Estimates of total diversity based on one million sequenced T cells were considered lower bounds and underestimates. Donor CMV infection status was unknown, potentially confounding age-related changes in expanded clonotypes. Observed TCR beta diversity per million T cells fell roughly linearly with age, and a significant reduction was already apparent by age approximately 40. Bulk unsorted PBMC profiling prevented conclusive comparison of naive and antigen-experienced compartments. There was a strong correlation between observed TCR beta diversity and the percentage of naive T cells measured by flow cytometry.

The donors were 40 or so Caucasian individuals from Russia, aged roughly 6 to 95 years, who were systemically healthy. Each donor gave 8.5 to 10 milliliters of peripheral blood, collected into EDTA-treated Vacutainer tubes. PBMCs were isolated by Ficoll-Paque density-gradient centrifugation, with at least 6 million obtained per sample. Trizol reagent was used to extract total RNA from PBMCs, with at least 6 micrograms per sample. For every donor, flow cytometry on a PBMC aliquot measured the percentage of naive CD45RAhigh/CD27high T cells. V is pared back by 6 bases and J by 3 bases, with 20 bases lying between the germline termini. Taken from cysteine to phenylalanine, the CDR3 has 16 residues. Only the CDR3 region is kept as DNA, spanning 48 bases read in frame from base 1. With regard to this clonotype: Its binding antigen is unknown. Base qualities are not at hand, and no much larger clone is one base apart.

Library preparation was by 5' RACE. For sequencing, an Illumina HiSeq 2500 was employed. A second PCR of about 7 to 12 cycles was run with a J-beta primer mix and a sample-barcoded 5' primer. A unique molecular identifier was introduced onto each TCR beta cDNA molecule by a template-switch 5' adaptor carrying 12 random nucleotides. At least 2.5 million CDR3-containing paired-end reads were obtained from each sample. First-strand cDNA synthesis was performed from all RNA using the Mint cDNA synthesis kit, with priming by a TRBC-specific oligonucleotide. After uracil-DNA glycosylase treatment, a first 18-cycle PCR used universal primers M1SS and BC2_uni_R on all cDNA. The study's own analysis went as follows. Each sample was normalized by randomly selecting 1 million high-quality reads, each carrying a distinct molecular identifier. Reads with shared molecular identifiers were discarded instead of being binned into consensus sequences. MiTCR, with a Q25 quality threshold and the strictest error-elimination algorithm, was used for CDR3 identification, clonotype clustering and error correction. Lower-bound total TCR beta diversity was estimated with a nonparametric unseen species model using Euler transformation. Using fastp at Q25 and MiXCR, TCRdb reprocessed the public reads and kept productive beta chains. Duplicate CDR3 protein sequences are folded into a single record with the most common DNA and genes. These V and J calls derive from TCRdb rather than the authors' analysis. For this sample the table gives about 720,000 distinct CDR3 sequences, of which 22% were detected only once. In total, the top ten clones hold around 22% of the sample.

The sequenced sample was blood. The sequence was obtained from an older man in good health. The rearrangement joined TRBV12-3 or TRBV12-4 to TRBJ1-1, and perhaps TRBD1 as D gene, on 5 matching bases. For the CDR3, the sequence is CASRSLKTAGDTEAFF. The DNA sequence is given as TGTGCCAGCAGATCGCTAAAGACAGCGGGGGACACTGAAGCTTTCTTT.